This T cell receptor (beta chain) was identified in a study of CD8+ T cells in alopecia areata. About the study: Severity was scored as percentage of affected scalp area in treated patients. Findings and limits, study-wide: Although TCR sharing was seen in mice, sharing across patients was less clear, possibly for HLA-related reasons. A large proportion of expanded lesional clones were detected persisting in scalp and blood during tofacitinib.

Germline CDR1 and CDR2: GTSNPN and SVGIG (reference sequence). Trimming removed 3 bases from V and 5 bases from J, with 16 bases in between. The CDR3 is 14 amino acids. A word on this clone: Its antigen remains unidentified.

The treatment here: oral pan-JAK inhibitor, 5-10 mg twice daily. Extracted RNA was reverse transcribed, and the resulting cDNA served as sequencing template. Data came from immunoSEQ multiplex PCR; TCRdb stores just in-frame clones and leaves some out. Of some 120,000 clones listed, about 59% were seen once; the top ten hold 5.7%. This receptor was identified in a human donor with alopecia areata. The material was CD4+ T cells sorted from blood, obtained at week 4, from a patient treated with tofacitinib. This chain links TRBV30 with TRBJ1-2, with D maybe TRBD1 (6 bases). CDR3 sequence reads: CAWSEDSPSYGYTF. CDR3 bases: TGTGCCTGGAGCGAGGACAGCCCTTCATATGGCTACACCTTC.